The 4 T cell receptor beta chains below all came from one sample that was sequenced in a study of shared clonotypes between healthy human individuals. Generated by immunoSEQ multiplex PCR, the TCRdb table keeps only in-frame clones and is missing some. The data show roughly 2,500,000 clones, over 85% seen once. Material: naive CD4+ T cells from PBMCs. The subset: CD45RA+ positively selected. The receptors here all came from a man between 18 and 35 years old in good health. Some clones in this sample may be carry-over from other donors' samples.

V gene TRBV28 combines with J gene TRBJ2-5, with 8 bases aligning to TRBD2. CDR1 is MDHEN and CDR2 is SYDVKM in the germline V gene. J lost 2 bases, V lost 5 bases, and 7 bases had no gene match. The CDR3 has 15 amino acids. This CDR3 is CASSPSLAGQETQYF. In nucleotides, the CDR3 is TGTGCCAGCAGTCCAAGTTTAGCGGGGCAAGAGACCCAGTACTTC.

Here the CDR3 DNA reads TGCGCCAGCAGCTTGGCAGACAGCCACCAAGAGACCCAGTACTTC. The encoded protein is CASSLADSHQETQYF. The chain has TRBV5-1 and TRBJ2-5; the D gene is possibly TRBD1 (5 bases). V was clipped by 0 bases and J by 0 bases, with 9 bases between them. This CDR3 comprises 15 residues. The germline V gene encodes CDR1 SGHRS and CDR2 YFSETQ.

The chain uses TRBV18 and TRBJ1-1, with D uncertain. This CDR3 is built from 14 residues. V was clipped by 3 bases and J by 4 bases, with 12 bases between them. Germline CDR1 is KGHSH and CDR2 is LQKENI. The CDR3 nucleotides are TGTGCCAGCTCACCGATGTCGGGGAGCACTGAAGCTTTCTTT. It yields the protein CASSPMSGSTEAFF.

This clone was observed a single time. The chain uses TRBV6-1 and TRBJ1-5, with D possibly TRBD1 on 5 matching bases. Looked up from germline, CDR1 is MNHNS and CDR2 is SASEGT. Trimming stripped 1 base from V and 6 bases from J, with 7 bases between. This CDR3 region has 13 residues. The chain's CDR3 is CASSEEGIQPQHF. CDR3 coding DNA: TGTGCCAGCAGTGAAGAGGGGATTCAGCCCCAGCATTTT.